These 7 T cell receptor beta chains originate from one sample sequenced in a study of T cell changes during pregnancy in multiple sclerosis. Libraries were prepared by immunoSEQ multiplex PCR; TCRdb keeps only in-frame clonotypes and omits some of them. The data hold 15,000 or so clones, with around 97% observed a single time. The sample was peripheral blood, taken in the third trimester of pregnancy. Receptors were obtained from a female donor with multiple sclerosis, enrolled in a pregnancy study.

The genes are TRBV2 and TRBJ2-5, with a weak D call TRBD1 (6 bases). V lost 6 bases and J 5 bases, leaving 13 bases between the germline ends. CDR3 length equals 13 residues. CDR1 is SNHLY and CDR2 is FYNNEI in the germline V gene. Here the CDR3 DNA reads TGTGCCAGCAGCAAGGACAGAAGGGAGACCCAGTACTTC. Translating it yields CASSKDRRETQYF.

A single count supports this clone. The chain is built from TRBV18 and TRBJ2-3, with 10 bases that match TRBD1. Per germline, CDR1 KGHSH and CDR2 LQKENI. The CDR3 totals 16 residues. Trimming cost V 3 bases and J 2 bases; bases outside gene matches: 5. For the CDR3, the DNA is TGTGCCAGCTCACCTGGGACAGGGGTTATCACAGATACGCAGTATTTT. Translated, it gives CASSPGTGVITDTQYF.

The CDR3 region has the DNA TGTGCCAGCAGCCTGGCCGGGAACTCCTACAATGAGCAGTTCTTC. It encodes CASSLAGNSYNEQFF. This chain joins TRBV9 and TRBJ2-1; TRBD2 might be the D (5 bases). This CDR3 contains 15 residues. Germline-derived CDR1 and CDR2 are SGDLS and YYNGEE. Trimming took 4 bases from V and 0 from J, leaving 11 bases between them.

The chain couples TRBV7-9 to TRBJ2-7, with D hard to call. This CDR3 comprises 13 residues. Trimming took off 6 bases at V and 0 bases at J, with 9 bases between the two ends. Germline CDR1 is SEHNR and CDR2 is FQNEAQ (reference sequence). The CDR3 DNA reads TGTGCCAGCAGTAGCCGCTACTCCTACGAGCAGTACTTC. This encodes CASSSRYSYEQYF.

The chain employs TRBV4-1 and TRBJ2-1; 12 bases align to TRBD2. Per germline, CDR1 MGHRA and CDR2 YSYEKL. The J segment lost 0 bases and the V segment lost 5 bases, leaving 5 bases of the junction unmatched. The CDR3 consists of 17 residues. The chain's CDR3 is CASSLTSGRSSYNEQFF. In DNA, the CDR3 is TGCGCCAGCAGCTTAACTAGCGGGAGGAGCTCCTACAATGAGCAGTTCTTC.

The chain links TRBV6-6 to TRBJ1-3; D ambiguous. Germline CDR1 is MNHNY and CDR2 is SVGAGI (reference sequence). This CDR3 has 13 residues. V lost 7 bases, J lost 8 bases, and 15 bases lay in between. CDR3 DNA: TGTGCCAGCAACGACGTGAACCGGGACACCATATATTTT. Protein: CASNDVNRDTIYF.

CDR3 sequence: CASSPRTPRETQYF. In DNA form, the CDR3 reads TGTGCCAGCAGTCCAAGGACACCTCGGGAGACCCAGTACTTC. The chain has TRBV6-5 and TRBJ2-5; a weak D match, TRBD1 (5 bases). Trimming removed 5 bases from V and 5 bases from J, with 15 bases in between. Germline CDR1 reads MNHEY; CDR2 reads SVGAGI. CDR3 length: 14 amino acids.